This T cell receptor (beta chain) was captured by sequencing in a study of spatial heterogeneity in lung cancer. MiXCR, applied by TCRdb to the 5' RACE reads, yields one record per CDR3 protein. The sample shows approximately 29,000 distinct CDR3 sequences, approximately 8.1% of them seen only once. Documented time point: sample taken at primary tumor resection. No cells were sorted before sequencing. The whole RNA sequenced was extracted from tumor, nontumor lung or frozen PBMC. The CDR3 runs 18 residues. The germline V gene encodes CDR1 KGHDR and CDR2 SFDVKD. Trimming removed 2 bases from V and 5 bases from J, with 21 bases in between.

The rearrangement joins TRBV24-1 to TRBJ2-1; a weak D match, TRBD2 (6 bases). Source: PBMCs, taken at surgery. The receptor's source is a female donor with early-stage non-small cell lung cancer. The CDR3, as DNA: TGTGCCACCAGTGATTCCGGCCCTCTCACGGGGGAAAACAATGAGCAGTTCTTC. Protein sequence: CATSDSGPLTGENNEQFF.